The clone carrying this T cell receptor (beta chain) showed up just once. These data are taken from a study of blood T cell repertoires in COVID-19. The germline CDR1 and CDR2 sequences are KGHSH and LQKENI. J gave up 3 bases and V 3 bases, and 7 bases lay outside the gene matches. The CDR3 consists of 15 residues. Profiled with immunoSEQ multiplex PCR; TCRdb holds only in-frame clones, not every one. The sample shows more than 110,000 clones, about 76% of them seen only once. This clonotype originated in a man of 80 years or more with acute or convalescent COVID-19. The rearrangement links TRBV18 to TRBJ2-5; 7 nucleotides align to TRBD2. Sequencing was performed on peripheral blood. The chain's CDR3 is CASSPREGIEETQYF. The CDR3 DNA follows: TGTGCCAGCTCACCCAGGGAGGGAATCGAAGAGACCCAGTACTTC.